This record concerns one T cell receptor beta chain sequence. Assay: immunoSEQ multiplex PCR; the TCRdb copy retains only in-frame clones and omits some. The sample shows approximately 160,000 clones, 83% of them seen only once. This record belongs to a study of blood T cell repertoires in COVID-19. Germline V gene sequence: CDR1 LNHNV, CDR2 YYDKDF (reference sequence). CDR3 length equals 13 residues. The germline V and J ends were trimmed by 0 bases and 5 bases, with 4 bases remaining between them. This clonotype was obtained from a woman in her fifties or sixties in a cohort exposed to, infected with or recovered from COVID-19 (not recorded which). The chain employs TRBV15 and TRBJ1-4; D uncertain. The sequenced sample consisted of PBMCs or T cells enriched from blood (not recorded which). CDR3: CATSRDPNEKLFF. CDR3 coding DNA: TGTGCCACCAGCAGAGATCCAAATGAAAAACTGTTTTTT.